The 32 T cell receptor beta chains listed next were all sequenced from one sample in a study of T cell responses to AZD1222 COVID-19 vaccine. TCRdb's copy holds only in-frame clones and misses some; the assay was immunoSEQ multiplex PCR. The data hold about 83,000 clones, with over 75% observed a single time. The material sequenced was peripheral blood, taken on day 0 of MenACWY control vaccination. Every receptor here comes from an adult in good health.

This clone was picked up one time. The chain carries TRBV19 and TRBJ2-5, with 7 positions matching TRBD2. The CDR3 is 16 residues long. CDR1 LNHDA and CDR2 SQIVND come from the germline V gene (reference sequence). V lost 4 bases, J lost 3 bases, and 11 bases stayed unmatched. CDR3 sequence: CASSTLPGGREETQYF. CDR3 nucleotides: TGTGCCAGTAGTACCCTGCCGGGAGGAAGGGAAGAGACCCAGTACTTC.

The CDR3 here is CASTSGQGRDQPQHF. The CDR3 DNA sequence: TGTGCCAGCACCTCCGGACAGGGAAGGGATCAGCCCCAGCATTTT. This chain links TRBV7-8 with TRBJ1-5, with 8 positions matching TRBD1. In germline, CDR1 is SGHVS, CDR2 FQNEAQ. The V gene end was trimmed by 7 bases and the J gene end by 5 bases; junction bases not matched to a gene: 10. The CDR3 is 15 amino acids. The whole variable domain, filled in from reference TRBV7-8 and TRBJ1-5, reads GAGVSQSPRYKVAKRGQDVALRCDPISGHVSLFWYQQALGQGPEFLTYFQNEAQLDKSGLPSDRFFAERPEGSVSTLKIQRTQQEDSAVYLCASTSGQGRDQPQHFGDGTRLSIL.

J is TRBJ2-5 and V is TRBV7-3; D not resolved. V lost 5 bases and J lost 2, with 9 bases in between. The CDR3 extends over 13 amino acids. The germline V gene has CDR1 SGHTA and CDR2 FQGTGA. CDR3 nucleotides: TGTGCCAGCAGCGTGGCAGGACAAGAGACCCAGTACTTC. Protein: CASSVAGQETQYF.

The rearrangement links TRBV4-1 to TRBJ1-2, with 12 bases that match TRBD1. The CDR3 spans 16 residues. The V and J ends lost 3 bases and 4 bases, in that order; junction bases with no gene match: 6. The germline gives CDR1 MGHRA, CDR2 YSYEKL. In DNA, the CDR3 is TGCGCCAGCAGCCAGGGGACAGGGGGCCTCCTCTATGGCTACACCTTC. This codes for CASSQGTGGLLYGYTF.

This clone appeared a single time. CDR3 sequence reads: CASSPGQEDEKLFF. In nucleotides, the CDR3 is TGTGCCAGCTCACCCGGACAGGAGGATGAAAAACTGTTTTTT. This chain joins TRBV18 and TRBJ1-4; 7 nucleotides align to TRBD1. Germline lookup yields CDR1 KGHSH and CDR2 LQKENI. The CDR3 spans 14 residues. V was pared by 3 bases and J by 6 bases, with 4 bases of the junction left unmatched.

The table lists this clone with a few counts. The rearrangement uses TRBV18 and TRBJ1-2; D may be TRBD1 (6 bases). Trimming cost V 4 bases and J 1 base, with 10 bases left between them. Germline lookup yields CDR1 KGHSH and CDR2 LQKENI. This CDR3 comprises 14 residues. For the CDR3, the DNA is TGTGCCAGCTCACGCACCAGGGGTAACTATGGCTACACCTTC. Its translation is CASSRTRGNYGYTF.

The CDR3 DNA sequence: TGTGCCAGCAGCCAATTCGTTATTTCCCTTCTTTACGAGCAGTACTTC. It translates to CASSQFVISLLYEQYF. The chain is built from TRBV3-1 (or the pseudogene TRBV3-2) and TRBJ2-7; the D is unclear. Germline assignment: CDR1 LGHDT and CDR2 YNNKEL (reference sequence). V was trimmed by 2 bases and J by 4 bases, leaving 18 bases between them. The CDR3 totals 16 residues.

The chain links TRBV10-2 to TRBJ1-1, with D perhaps TRBD1 (6 bases). This CDR3 region has 15 residues. Germline-derived CDR1 and CDR2 are WSHSY and SAAADI. Trimming stripped 8 bases from V and 1 base from J, with 17 bases between. This chain's CDR3 is CASVGAVPKNTEAFF. In DNA, the CDR3 is TGCGCCAGCGTGGGGGCCGTCCCCAAGAACACTGAAGCTTTCTTT.

The chain recombines TRBV28 with TRBJ2-3, with 7 bases fitting TRBD2. V was clipped by 5 bases and J by 5 bases; unmatched bases: 4. The CDR3 extends over 13 amino acids. Germline V gene lookup returns CDR1 MDHEN and CDR2 SYDVKM. This CDR3 is CASSLLAGDTQYF. Here the CDR3 DNA reads TGTGCCAGCAGTCTCTTAGCGGGAGATACGCAGTATTTT.

The V call is TRBV2, the J call TRBJ1-2; no clear D gene. Trimming cost V 0 bases and J 8 bases, with 13 bases left between them. Germline loops: CDR1 SNHLY, CDR2 FYNNEI. There are 14 residues in the CDR3. In nucleotides, the CDR3 is TGTGCCAGCAGTGAAGCGGTGAAGGGAGGAGGCTACACCTTC. The encoded protein is CASSEAVKGGGYTF.

The chain combines TRBV7-2 with TRBJ2-5; the match to TRBD2 covers 9 bases. This CDR3 region has 16 residues. Germline loops: CDR1 SGHTA, CDR2 FQGNSA. V trimming: 5 bases; J trimming: 6 bases; junction bases outside the gene matches: 13. This CDR3 is CASSPPAASGTKTQYF. The CDR3 bases are TGTGCCAGCAGCCCCCCTGCGGCTAGCGGGACTAAGACCCAGTACTTC.

This clone appeared a single time. The genes are TRBV27 and TRBJ1-2; no definite D call. Germline V CDR1 and CDR2: MNHEY, SMNVEV (reference sequence). Trimming shortened V by 8 bases and J by 3 bases, and 10 bases separated the two germline ends. The CDR3 is 12 amino acids. CDR3 amino acids: CASGATHYGYTF. DNA for the CDR3: TGTGCCAGCGGTGCCACCCACTATGGCTACACCTTC.

The chain combines TRBV5-6 with TRBJ2-7; 9 nucleotides line up with TRBD1. V lost 2 bases and J lost 3; bases outside the gene matches: 3. The CDR3 totals 14 residues. The germline V gene encodes CDR1 SGHDT and CDR2 YYEEEE. In DNA form, the CDR3 reads TGTGCCAGCAGCTTTCGGACAGGGGACTACGAGCAGTACTTC. Its protein product is CASSFRTGDYEQYF.

This clone was counted a single time. CDR3 residues: CASSLVGGDYGYTF. The CDR3 DNA reads as TGTGCCAGCAGCTTAGTGGGGGGTGACTATGGCTACACCTTC. The chain couples TRBV7-2 to TRBJ1-2, with D perhaps matching TRBD1 (5 bases). Per germline, CDR1 SGHTA and CDR2 FQGNSA. Trimming took off 1 base at V and 3 bases at J, with 9 bases between the two ends. The CDR3 has 14 amino acids.

The chain links TRBV28 to TRBJ1-2; 10 nucleotides align to TRBD1. V shed 6 bases and J 5 bases; nucleotides not matched to a gene: 12. The CDR3 has 16 residues. CDR1 and CDR2 from the germline V gene are MDHEN and SYDVKM. Written as DNA, the CDR3 is TGTGCCAGCAGAGACAGGGGGCGAAATCCCTCATATGGCTACACCTTC. Encoded protein: CASRDRGRNPSYGYTF.

The chain's CDR3 is CASSKGCSHGSGNTIYF. In nucleotides, the CDR3 is TGTGCCAGCAGCAAAGGTTGCAGCCACGGCTCTGGAAACACCATATATTTT. The chain carries TRBV21-1 and TRBJ1-3. TRBV21-1 is a recognized pseudogene. The CDR3 has 17 amino acids.

CDR3 protein: CASSQRTGDTEAFF. The DNA of the CDR3 is TGTGCCAGCAGCCAAAGGACAGGGGACACTGAAGCTTTCTTT. The rearrangement uses TRBV3-1 (or the pseudogene TRBV3-2) and TRBJ1-1; 9 nucleotides align to TRBD1. Germline V CDR1 and CDR2: LGHDT, YNNKEL (reference sequence). After removal of 2 bases from V and 3 bases from J, the junction contained 1 base not matched to a gene. This CDR3 has 14 amino acids.

This clone was picked up one time. This chain links TRBV7-9 with TRBJ1-5; D gene unclear. Germline CDR1 is SEHNR and CDR2 is FQNEAQ (reference sequence). There are 15 residues in the CDR3. V lost 1 base, J lost 4 bases, and 11 bases lay in between. Here the CDR3 reads CASSLEGTANQPQHF. CDR3 DNA: TGTGCCAGCAGCTTAGAGGGAACGGCAAATCAGCCCCAGCATTTT.

The chain recombines TRBV7-9 with TRBJ1-5, with unresolved D. The CDR3 is made up of 13 amino acids. The germline V gene encodes CDR1 SEHNR and CDR2 FQNEAQ (reference sequence). The V and J ends lost 2 bases and 4 bases respectively, with 6 bases between them. The CDR3 DNA follows: TGTGCCAGCAGCTTACAACAGAATCAGCCCCAGCATTTT. Encoded protein: CASSLQQNQPQHF. Supplemented by reference TRBV7-9 and TRBJ1-5, the full variable domain reads DTGVSQNPRHKITKRGQNVTFRCDPISEHNRLYWYRQTLGQGPEFLTYFQNEAQLEKSRLLSDRFSAERPKGSFSTLEIQRTEQGDSAMYLCASSLQQNQPQHFGDGTRLSIL.

The gene calls are TRBV5-1 and TRBJ2-2; TRBD1 matches at 7 bases. From germline, CDR1 is SGHRS and CDR2 YFSETQ. After removal of 4 bases from V and 4 bases from J, the junction contained 7 bases not matched to a gene. The CDR3 sequence is 15 residues long. The CDR3 bases are TGCGCCAGCAGCGACAGGGAATCGGGCACCGGGGAGCTGTTTTTT. It is translated as CASSDRESGTGELFF.

The chain joins TRBV7-2 to TRBJ1-2; D gene ambiguous. Germline V gene data show CDR1 as SGHTA and CDR2 as FQGNSA. Trimming shortened V by 3 bases and J by 7 bases, and 12 bases separated the two germline ends. The CDR3 loop spans 13 amino acids. The CDR3 loop is CASSLAPDGGYTF. DNA of the CDR3: TGTGCCAGCAGCTTGGCTCCCGACGGTGGCTACACCTTC.

The chain has TRBV7-9 and TRBJ1-1; D gene unclear. The CDR3 extends over 12 amino acids. Trimming pared 1 base from V and 8 bases from J, leaving 8 bases between. Germline V gene data show CDR1 as SEHNR and CDR2 as FQNEAQ (reference sequence). The CDR3 spells CASSLVGQEAFF. The CDR3 DNA is TGTGCCAGCAGCTTAGTTGGTCAGGAAGCTTTCTTT.

J is TRBJ2-6 and V is TRBV5-1, with D perhaps matching TRBD1 (6 bases). In germline, CDR1 is SGHRS, CDR2 YFSETQ. The CDR3 has 14 residues. V gave up 7 bases and J gave up 2 bases, with 10 bases separating them. DNA for the CDR3: TGCGCCAGCTCCCCAGGGGCTGGGGCCAACGTCCTGACTTTC. Its protein is CASSPGAGANVLTF.

The J gene is TRBJ2-3, the V gene TRBV4-1; D gene unclear. The CDR3 has 14 amino acids. V lost 1 base and J 6 bases, leaving 11 bases between the germline ends. Germline V gene data show CDR1 as MGHRA and CDR2 as YSYEKL. CDR3 loop: CASSQVQVLDTQYF. Here the CDR3 DNA reads TGCGCCAGCAGCCAAGTTCAAGTCTTGGATACGCAGTATTTT.

The V gene is TRBV11-2, the J gene TRBJ2-7, with 8 bases aligning to TRBD1. Losses at the gene ends were 1 base for V and 5 bases for J; bases not matched to a gene: 10. CDR3 length: 16 residues. Germline CDR1 and CDR2: SGHAT and FQNNGV. The CDR3 DNA reads as TGTGCCAGCAGCTTAGTACTGGGTCAGGGGGCAAACGAGCAGTACTTC. It translates to CASSLVLGQGANEQYF.

The genes are TRBV19 and TRBJ1-5; D gene unclear. Germline V gene lookup returns CDR1 LNHDA and CDR2 SQIVND (reference sequence). The CDR3 runs to 15 residues. V lost 2 bases and J 1 base, leaving 9 bases between the germline ends. DNA of the CDR3: TGTGCCAGTAGTATAATGGTCCGAAGCAATCAGCCCCAGCATTTT. This sequence encodes CASSIMVRSNQPQHF.

The chain carries TRBV7-8 and TRBJ1-3; no reliable D call. The CDR3 totals 13 residues. Trimming shortened V by 6 bases and J by 0 bases, and 6 bases separated the two germline ends. From germline, CDR1 is SGHVS and CDR2 FQNEAQ. CDR3: CASRGGSGNTIYF. CDR3 coding DNA: TGTGCCAGCAGGGGCGGCTCTGGAAACACCATATATTTT.

The chain employs TRBV14 and TRBJ1-1, with D hard to call. Germline loops: CDR1 SGHDN, CDR2 FVKESK. Deletions cut 4 bases from V and 4 bases from J, with 13 bases between. This CDR3 is 14 amino acids long. CDR3 in DNA: TGTGCCAGCAGCCCGAGGGCAACGAGCACTGAAGCTTTCTTT. It is translated as CASSPRATSTEAFF.

The chain is built from TRBV5-1 and TRBJ2-1, with TRBD2 matching 8 bases. There are 15 residues in the CDR3. The germline V gene has CDR1 SGHRS and CDR2 YFSETQ. Trimming cost V 0 bases and J 8 bases; bases outside gene matches: 7. The CDR3 spells CASSLEAGVNDEQFF. Written as DNA, the CDR3 is TGCGCCAGCAGCTTGGAAGCGGGAGTGAATGATGAGCAGTTCTTC.

The chain has TRBV19 and TRBJ2-1; 7 positions agree with TRBD2. From germline, CDR1 is LNHDA and CDR2 SQIVND (reference sequence). This CDR3 contains 15 residues. With V trimmed by 6 bases and J by 0 bases, 5 bases remained unmatched. DNA of the CDR3: TGTGCCAGTAGCCTTAGCGGGCTCTCCTACAATGAGCAGTTCTTC. Protein sequence: CASSLSGLSYNEQFF. Based on the CDR3 plus reference TRBV19 and TRBJ2-1, the full variable domain is DGGITQSPKYLFRKEGQNVTLSCEQNLNHDAMYWYRQDPGQGLRLIYYSQIVNDFQKGDIAEGYSVSREKKESFPLTVTSAQKNPTAFYLCASSLSGLSYNEQFFGPGTRLTVL.

This clone has a single count. The chain recombines TRBV28 with TRBJ2-2; 12 bases are a match to TRBD2. The CDR3 loop spans 15 amino acids. V shed 4 bases and J 6 bases; nucleotides not matched to a gene: 3. Germline V CDR1 and CDR2: MDHEN, SYDVKM. The CDR3 DNA reads TGTGCCAGCAGTTCGACTAGCGGGAGTCCCGGGGAGCTGTTTTTT. Amino acid sequence: CASSSTSGSPGELFF.

The gene calls are TRBV27 and TRBJ2-1, with D hard to call. The germline V and J ends were trimmed by 2 bases and 8 bases, with 10 bases remaining between them. The CDR3 consists of 13 residues. Germline V gene data show CDR1 as MNHEY and CDR2 as SMNVEV (reference sequence). The CDR3 nucleotides are TGTGCCAGCAGTTTAATGGGGAACGATGAGCAGTTCTTC. Protein product: CASSLMGNDEQFF.